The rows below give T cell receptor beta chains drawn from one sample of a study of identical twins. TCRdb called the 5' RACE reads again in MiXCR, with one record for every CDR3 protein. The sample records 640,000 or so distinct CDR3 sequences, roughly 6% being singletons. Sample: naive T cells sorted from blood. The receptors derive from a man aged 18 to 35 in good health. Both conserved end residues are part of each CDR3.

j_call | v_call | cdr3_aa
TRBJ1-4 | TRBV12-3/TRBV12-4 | CASSLWMGELFF
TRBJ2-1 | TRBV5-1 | CASSFLAGENNEQFF
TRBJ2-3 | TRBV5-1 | CASSSGGDTQYF
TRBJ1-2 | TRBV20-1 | CSARDQTETNYGYTF
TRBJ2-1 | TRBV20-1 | CSARVGGQVGFNEQFF
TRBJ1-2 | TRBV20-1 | CSASDPHYGYTF
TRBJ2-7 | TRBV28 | CASSALVSAAYEQYF
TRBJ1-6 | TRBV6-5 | CASSESREPLHF
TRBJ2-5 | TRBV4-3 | CASSQDAGTQETQYF
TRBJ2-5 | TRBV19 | CASTGTGGRETQYF
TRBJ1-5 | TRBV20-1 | CSARRQGYSNQPQHF